Shown below are 2 T cell receptor beta chains from a single sample sequenced in a study of blood T cell repertoires in COVID-19. TCRdb keeps only in-frame clones here, not all; method: immunoSEQ multiplex PCR. The sample lists more than 250,000 clones; approximately 89% were seen once. Sequencing was done on a sample of peripheral blood. The receptors were gathered from a woman in her thirties with COVID-19, enrolled during active disease.

The table lists this clone with a few counts. The rearrangement uses TRBV4-1 and TRBJ1-1, with 7 bases fitting TRBD1. CDR1 is MGHRA, CDR2 YSYEKL, per germline. The CDR3 covers 15 residues. J lost 5 bases, V lost 2 bases, and 8 bases had no gene match. In nucleotides, the CDR3 is TGCGCCAGCAGCCAACGGACAGGCCGTGAAACTGAAGCTTTCTTT. Protein: CASSQRTGRETEAFF.

The chain employs TRBV2 and TRBJ1-6; D uncertain. Germline V gives CDR1 SNHLY, CDR2 FYNNEI. This CDR3 comprises 14 residues. V lost 7 bases and J 18 bases, leaving 25 bases between the germline ends. CDR3 protein: CASKTGTEGDAPHF. CDR3 DNA sequence: TGTGCCAGCAAGACGGGCACGGAGGGAGATGCCCCCCACTTT.